Shown below are 18 T cell receptor beta chains from a single sample sequenced in a study of T cells in Graves' hyperthyroidism and ophthalmopathy. Amplified TCR beta CDR3 regions derived from RNA transcripts. First-round RT-PCR of the TCR CDR3 relied on the HTBI primer set. TCRdb re-called the multiplex PCR reads with MiXCR, one entry per CDR3 protein. The sample consists of around 800,000 distinct CDR3 sequences, around 39% of them appearing once. Sequencing was carried out using blood. Receptors originate from a man younger than 35 with Graves' hyperthyroidism.

This clonotype showed up just a few times. The V gene is TRBV2, the J gene TRBJ1-1; D gene unclear. Trimming pared 3 bases from V and 2 bases from J, leaving 7 bases between. The germline V gene encodes CDR1 SNHLY and CDR2 FYNNEI. The CDR3 is 13 amino acids. CDR3 DNA sequence: TGTGCCAGCAGTGACAGGTTTAACACTGAAGCTTTCTTT. The encoded protein is CASSDRFNTEAFF.

V is TRBV2 and J is TRBJ2-7, with 7 bases aligning to TRBD2. This CDR3 has 14 residues. Germline V gene data show CDR1 as SNHLY and CDR2 as FYNNEI. V shed 10 bases and J 0 bases; nucleotides not matched to a gene: 9. CDR3 bases: TGTGCCACCCTTTCCGGGGGGAGCTCCTACGAGCAGTACTTC. Amino acid sequence: CATLSGGSSYEQYF.

This clonotype was observed a few times. Mismatch with germline at one junction end may stem from a read error. This chain connects TRBV9 to TRBJ2-2, with D uncertain. The germline CDR1 and CDR2 sequences are SGDLS and YYNGEE. The CDR3 is 15 residues long. CDR3 sequence: CASSQDLTYTGELFF. The CDR3 DNA follows: TGCGCCAGCAGCCAAGACCTTACCTACACCGGGGAGCTGTTTTTT.

This clonotype was counted only a few times. The J gene is TRBJ2-7, the V gene TRBV5-8; D may be TRBD1 or TRBD2 (6 bases each). Germline CDR1 SGHTS, CDR2 YDEGEE. The V gene lost 1 base and the J gene lost 2 bases, with 13 bases spanning the gap. The CDR3 loop spans 15 amino acids. CDR3 DNA sequence: TGTGCCAGCAGCTTGAGCGGGCAGGGGACCTACGAGCAGTACTTC. It specifies CASSLSGQGTYEQYF. Complete variable domain (other parts from reference TRBV5-8 and TRBJ2-7): EAGVTQSPTHLIKTRGQQATLRCSPISGHTSVYWYQQALGLGLQFLLWYDEGEERNRGNFPPRFSGRQFPNYSSELNVNALELEDSALYLCASSLSGQGTYEQYFGPGTRLTVT.

As regards this clonotype: A much larger clone is a single base away; this may be a read error. The chain is built from TRBV7-3 and TRBJ2-5; possible D gene TRBD2, 6 bases. The CDR3 spans 13 residues. The ends were cut back, 6 bases at V and 5 bases at J, with 13 bases in the middle. The germline CDR1 and CDR2 sequences are SGHTA and FQGTGA. CDR3: CASRLAVGETQYF. CDR3 DNA: TGTGCCAGCAGACTAGCTGTTGGTGAGACCCAGTACTTC. Full variable domain (rest looked up from reference TRBV7-3 and TRBJ2-5): GAGVSQTPSNKVTEKGKYVELRCDPISGHTALYWYRQSLGQGPEFLIYFQGTGAADDSGLPNDRFFAVRPEGSVSTLKIQRTERGDSAVYLCASRLAVGETQYFGPGTRLLVL.

This clonotype was counted at least ten times. This chain joins TRBV2 and TRBJ2-7; D gene uncertain. The V end lost 6 bases, the J end lost 3 bases, and 3 bases lay between the germline ends. This CDR3 is built from 10 residues. Per the germline V gene, CDR1 is SNHLY and CDR2 is FYNNEI. CDR3 loop: CASRIYEQYF. The DNA for the CDR3 is TGTGCCAGCAGAATCTACGAGCAGTACTTC.

The chain has TRBV24-1 and TRBJ2-7, with D tentatively TRBD1 (6 bases). Looked up from germline, CDR1 is KGHDR and CDR2 is SFDVKD. Trimming took 4 bases from V and 2 from J, leaving 17 bases between them. This CDR3 spans 16 amino acids. DNA of the CDR3: TGTGCCACCAGTGAAGATAAGGGGGATAATCCCTACGAGCAGTACTTC. Its protein is CATSEDKGDNPYEQYF.

The rearrangement links TRBV6-5 to TRBJ2-7, with D perhaps being TRBD1 or TRBD2 (5 bases each). There are 15 residues in the CDR3. V was clipped by 5 bases and J by 2 bases, with 16 bases between them. Per the germline V gene, CDR1 is MNHEY and CDR2 is SVGAGI. CDR3 DNA sequence: TGTGCCAGCAGTCCGGGGACGGTGATTGCCTACGAGCAGTACTTC. Residues: CASSPGTVIAYEQYF.

This clonotype was picked up many times. The DNA for the CDR3 is TGTGCCAGCAGCGTAGGGGTCTACAGTGGGACTTTCTTT. This gives the protein CASSVGVYSGTFF. V usage is TRBV9 and J usage is TRBJ1-1; D is ambiguous. The germline CDR1 and CDR2 sequences are SGDLS and YYNGEE. This CDR3 region has 13 residues. Trimming removed 0 bases from V and 12 bases from J, with 15 bases in between. The full variable domain, rest sourced from reference TRBV9 and TRBJ1-1, is DSGVTQTPKHLITATGQRVTLRCSPRSGDLSVYWYQQSLDQGLQFLIQYYNGEERAKGNILERFSAQQFPDLHSELNLSSLELGDSALYFCASSVGVYSGTFFGQGTRLTVV.

CDR3 region: CSAGRQAWRDTGELFF. The CDR3 DNA follows: TGCAGTGCTGGAAGACAGGCCTGGAGGGACACCGGGGAGCTGTTTTTT. The chain has TRBV20-1 and TRBJ2-2, with D perhaps being TRBD1 or TRBD2 (6 bases each). Germline CDR1 reads DFQATT; CDR2 reads SNEGSKA (reference sequence). Trimming removed 5 bases from V and 3 bases from J, with 19 bases in between. CDR3 length equals 16 residues.

This clonotype was found a few times. CDR3 region: CASSSTGSTGELFF. CDR3 in DNA: TGTGCCAGCAGCTCGACAGGGAGCACCGGGGAGCTGTTTTTT. V and J are TRBV7-3 and TRBJ2-2; TRBD1 aligns across 7 bases. With 4 bases clipped from V and 4 bases from J, the junction kept 3 bases outside the gene matches. CDR1 is SGHTA, CDR2 FQGTGA, per germline. The CDR3 has 14 amino acids. Full variable domain (missing parts from reference TRBV7-3 and TRBJ2-2): GAGVSQTPSNKVTEKGKYVELRCDPISGHTALYWYRQSLGQGPEFLIYFQGTGAADDSGLPNDRFFAVRPEGSVSTLKIQRTERGDSAVYLCASSSTGSTGELFFGEGSRLTVL.

The J gene is TRBJ2-2, the V gene TRBV6-5, with 9 bases matching TRBD2. Germline-derived CDR1 and CDR2 are MNHEY and SVGAGI. The V gene end was trimmed by 1 base and the J gene end by 6 bases; junction bases not matched to a gene: 9. The CDR3 runs to 17 residues. Here the CDR3 DNA reads TGTGCCAGCAGTTACTTCTTCCTGGCGGGAGGGGCCGGGGAGCTGTTTTTT. Translated: CASSYFFLAGGAGELFF.

Ten or more counts support this clonotype. CDR3 nucleotides: TGTGCCATCAGTGAGTCTAAGGGGGGGGCCTACGAGCAGTACTTC. Translating it yields CAISESKGGAYEQYF. The chain has TRBV10-3 and TRBJ2-7; possible D gene TRBD2, 7 bases. V lost 0 bases to trimming and J lost 2 bases, with 11 bases between them. Germline V gene data show CDR1 as ENHRY and CDR2 as SYGVKD. The CDR3 has 15 amino acids.

In its sample, this clonotype was seen once. V and J are TRBV19 and TRBJ1-4; D not certain. With 6 bases removed from V and 4 bases from J, the gap between germline ends came to 15 bases. CDR3 size: 15 residues. Per germline, CDR1 LNHDA and CDR2 SQIVND (reference sequence). CDR3 in DNA: TGTGCCAGTAGGACCCTGGACGGATTTAATGAAAAACTGTTTTTT. Protein sequence: CASRTLDGFNEKLFF.

The chain joins TRBV20-1 to TRBJ2-7; D remains unclear. Deletions cut 0 bases from V and 3 bases from J, with 15 bases between. The germline V gene has CDR1 DFQATT and CDR2 SNEGSKA (reference sequence). The CDR3 has 15 amino acids. DNA of the CDR3: TGCAGTGCTAGAGATCTTAGTACGCCCGGCTACGAGCAGTACTTC. Encoded protein: CSARDLSTPGYEQYF.

The chain employs TRBV10-1 and TRBJ1-1; D is undetermined. The V gene's germline CDR1 is WNHNN and CDR2 SYGVQD (reference sequence). V lost 0 bases and J lost 6, with 8 bases in between. This CDR3 has 13 residues. CDR3 DNA: TGCGCCAGCAGTGAGTCGATCGGTTCTGAAGCTTTCTTT. Protein sequence: CASSESIGSEAFF.

As regards this clonotype: A much larger clone lies a single base off, so this may be a read error. The V call is TRBV9, the J call TRBJ1-1; D unresolved. In germline, CDR1 is SGDLS, CDR2 YYNGEE. The CDR3 is 13 residues long. The CDR3 region has the DNA TGTGCCAGCAGCGCTGACATGTACACTGAAGCTCTCTTT. It specifies CASSADMYTEALF.

This clonotype came up a few times. V gene TRBV12-3 or TRBV12-4 combines with J gene TRBJ1-5, with a weak D call TRBD1 (6 bases). Trimming cost V 3 bases and J 1 base, with 13 bases left between them. The CDR3 covers 16 residues. The CDR3 loop reads CASSLFDRPSNQPQHF. The CDR3 region has the DNA TGTGCCAGCAGTTTGTTCGACAGGCCAAGCAATCAGCCCCAGCATTTT.